Following are 18 T cell receptor beta chains from one sample sequenced in a study of T cell clonotyping in hematopoietic cell transplantation. Sequencing was performed with immunoSEQ multiplex PCR; in TCRdb, only in-frame clones are kept and a portion is missing. The table has over a thousand clones, about 90% seen once. The specimen was peripheral blood mononuclear cells, collected 180 days after allogeneic stem cell transplant. These receptors all come from a female patient aged 45 to 65 who had an allogeneic stem cell transplant from an unrelated donor, so T cells may come from the graft donor. Some clones in this sample may be carry-over from other donors' samples.

The chain links TRBV27 to TRBJ2-2; TRBD1 matches 9 bases. V shed 3 bases and J 3 bases; nucleotides not matched to a gene: 8. In germline, CDR1 is MNHEY, CDR2 SMNVEV (reference sequence). The CDR3 covers 17 residues. CDR3 sequence reads: CASSLDPGQGYTGELFF. In DNA, the CDR3 is TGTGCCAGCAGTTTGGATCCGGGACAGGGCTACACCGGGGAGCTGTTTTTT.

The CDR3 is CASSQGLNQPQHF. Written as DNA, the CDR3 is TGTGCCAGCAGTCAGGGCCTCAATCAGCCCCAGCATTTT. The chain combines TRBV6-5 with TRBJ1-5; D is perhaps TRBD1 (5 bases). Germline V gene sequence: CDR1 MNHEY, CDR2 SVGAGI. With 5 bases removed from V and 3 bases from J, the gap between germline ends came to 8 bases. The CDR3 has 13 amino acids.

The J gene is TRBJ1-1, the V gene TRBV14; 8 bases match TRBD1. J gave up 3 bases and V 1 base, and 10 bases lay outside the gene matches. The germline V gene encodes CDR1 SGHDN and CDR2 FVKESK. The CDR3 has 17 amino acids. The CDR3 DNA reads TGTGCCAGCAGCCAAGGATTGAATGTCAGGGGGCACACTGAAGCTTTCTTT. Translating gives CASSQGLNVRGHTEAFF.

This chain connects TRBV28 to TRBJ2-1; 8 nucleotides line up with TRBD2. This CDR3 has 12 residues. Germline V gene lookup returns CDR1 MDHEN and CDR2 SYDVKM. With 2 bases clipped from V and 15 bases from J, the junction kept 6 bases outside the gene matches. CDR3 loop: CASSLTVAGWFF. The CDR3, as DNA: TGTGCCAGCAGTTTAACGGTAGCGGGGTGGTTCTTC.

This rearrangement joins TRBV10-2 to TRBJ1-2; 7 bases align to TRBD1. Trimming took 10 bases from V and 2 from J; bases not matched to a gene: 4. The CDR3 runs to 12 residues. Germline CDR1 WSHSY, CDR2 SAAADI. CDR3 amino acids: CATRTGNYGYTF. The DNA for the CDR3 is TGCGCCACAAGGACAGGCAACTATGGCTACACCTTC.

The V call is TRBV5-1, the J call TRBJ2-5; D not certain. Trimming shortened V by 2 bases and J by 5 bases, and 7 bases separated the two germline ends. This CDR3 region has 12 residues. Germline CDR1 and CDR2: SGHRS and YFSETQ. CDR3 amino acids: CASSLVGETQYF. In DNA, the CDR3 is TGCGCCAGCAGCTTAGTGGGTGAGACCCAGTACTTC.

The chain employs TRBV6-6 and TRBJ1-3, with D unresolved. V shed 6 bases and J shed 5 bases, with 8 bases lying between them. This CDR3 has 12 residues. Germline loops: CDR1 MNHNY, CDR2 SVGAGI (reference sequence). The CDR3 DNA reads as TGTGCCAGCAGGGACTCCCGAAACACCATATATTTT. It encodes CASRDSRNTIYF.

For the CDR3, the DNA is TGTGCCAGCAGTGAATTCCTCGGGACCCAGTACTTC. It specifies CASSEFLGTQYF. The chain has TRBV25-1 and TRBJ2-5; D is unclear. Germline CDR1 reads MGHDK; CDR2 reads SYGVNS. Trimming left V 1 base short and J 7 bases short, with 7 bases between. This CDR3 comprises 12 residues. Using reference TRBV25-1 and TRBJ2-5 for the parts outside the CDR3, the full variable domain is EADIYQTPRYLVIGTGKKITLECSQTMGHDKMYWYQQDPGMELHLIHYSYGVNSTEKGDLSSESTVSRIRTEHFPLTLESARPSHTSQYLCASSEFLGTQYFGPGTRLLVL.

The chain employs TRBV6-5 and TRBJ2-5; either TRBD1 or TRBD2 may fit D (5 bases each). Trimming removed 11 bases at V and 3 bases at J, with 13 bases between. The CDR3 covers 12 residues. Germline loops: CDR1 MNHEY, CDR2 SVGAGI. CDR3 in amino acids: CAVRDPEETQYF. CDR3 bases: TGTGCCGTTCGGGACCCCGAAGAGACCCAGTACTTC.

The CDR3 is CASSLDWGREEAFF. Written as DNA, the CDR3 is TGTGCCAGCAGTCTGGATTGGGGGCGGGAAGAAGCTTTCTTT. This chain connects TRBV27 to TRBJ1-1; a possible D gene is TRBD1 (6 bases). CDR1 and CDR2 from the germline V gene are MNHEY and SMNVEV (reference sequence). The germline V and J ends were trimmed by 5 bases and 8 bases, with 18 bases remaining between them. There are 14 residues in the CDR3.

The chain recombines TRBV30 with TRBJ2-5, with D unclear. Germline V gives CDR1 GTSNPN, CDR2 SVGIG (reference sequence). This CDR3 region has 13 residues. V was clipped by 0 bases and J by 4 bases, with 9 bases between them. Written as DNA, the CDR3 is TGTGCCTGGAGTGTAAGCAGTCGAGAGACCCAGTACTTC. This sequence encodes CAWSVSSRETQYF.

The chain is built from TRBV6-4 and TRBJ1-2; D remains ambiguous. This CDR3 contains 12 residues. Trimming left V 0 bases short and J 7 bases short, with 6 bases between. CDR1 is MRHNA and CDR2 is SNTAGT in the germline V gene. CDR3 DNA sequence: TGTGCCAGCAGTGACTCCGGAATTGGCTACACCTTC. As protein: CASSDSGIGYTF.

This chain joins TRBV7-5 and TRBJ2-3; the table's D call, TRBD2, was not checked against the DNA. TRBV7-5 corresponds to a pseudogene. The CDR3 loop spans 15 amino acids. CDR3 in amino acids: CARSPSGGYTDTQYF. Here the CDR3 DNA reads TGTGCCAGAAGCCCTAGCGGGGGTTACACAGATACGCAGTATTTT.

This clone was counted a few times. The rearrangement uses TRBV6-5 and TRBJ1-2, with 7 bases matching TRBD1. The CDR3 has 14 amino acids. Germline values: CDR1 MNHEY, CDR2 SVGAGI. With 6 bases clipped from V and 7 bases from J, the junction kept 11 bases outside the gene matches. For the CDR3, the DNA is TGTGCCAGCAGCTCCGGACAGGAATTGGCTGGCTACACCTTC. This codes for CASSSGQELAGYTF.

The chain uses TRBV27 and TRBJ1-1; TRBD1 matches 9 bases. V lost 5 bases to trimming and J lost 4 bases; unmatched junction nucleotides: 8. Germline values: CDR1 MNHEY, CDR2 SMNVEV (reference sequence). The CDR3 is 15 residues long. The CDR3 here is CASSPSGQGGTEAFF. The CDR3 DNA sequence: TGTGCCAGCAGTCCCTCGGGACAGGGAGGCACTGAAGCTTTCTTT.

J is TRBJ2-2 and V is TRBV29-1; no clear D. The V end was cut by 4 bases, the J end by 4 bases, with 13 bases between. The length of the CDR3 is 14 residues. The V gene's germline CDR1 is SQVTM and CDR2 ANQGSEA. CDR3 nucleotides: TGCAGCGTTGTTCTGGGGTTGGGCACCGGGGAGCTGTTTTTT. It yields the protein CSVVLGLGTGELFF.

The J gene is TRBJ1-2, the V gene TRBV6-5; the match to TRBD1 covers 9 bases. The V gene's germline CDR1 is MNHEY and CDR2 SVGAGI. The length of the CDR3 is 12 residues. V dropped 8 bases and J dropped 6; count of bases not matched to a gene: 4. The CDR3 region is CASGDRENGYTF. Here the CDR3 DNA reads TGTGCCAGCGGGGACAGGGAAAATGGCTACACCTTC.

This chain joins TRBV5-4 and TRBJ2-7; no firm D call. V was trimmed by 2 bases and J by 6 bases, leaving 6 bases between them. This CDR3 spans 11 amino acids. The germline CDR1 and CDR2 sequences are SGHNT and YYREEE (reference sequence). The CDR3 sequence is CASSFGGEQYV. In nucleotides, the CDR3 is TGTGCCAGCAGCTTCGGTGGCGAGCAGTACGTC.